The 30 T cell receptor beta chains listed next were all sequenced from one sample in a study of T cell changes during pregnancy in multiple sclerosis. The data were produced by immunoSEQ multiplex PCR, yet TCRdb's version contains in-frame clones alone and is incomplete. The sample includes 20,000 to 25,000 clones, approximately 89% of them seen just once. The material sequenced was CD8+ T cells from peripheral blood mononuclear cells, taken in the first trimester of pregnancy. The receptors originated from a female donor in good health, enrolled as a control in a pregnancy study.

The chain carries TRBV19 and TRBJ2-7; 7 bases are a match to TRBD2. This CDR3 is built from 15 residues. Per germline, CDR1 LNHDA and CDR2 SQIVND (reference sequence). V was clipped by 2 bases and J by 3 bases; unmatched bases: 7. As DNA, the CDR3 is TGTGCCAGTAGTATATTGGTGGGAGGGGTCTACGAGCAGTACTTC. It codes for CASSILVGGVYEQYF.

This chain connects TRBV4-1 to TRBJ1-5, with unresolved D. Germline V gives CDR1 MGHRA, CDR2 YSYEKL. V was shortened by 1 base and J by 7 bases, with 14 bases between the two germline ends. The CDR3 consists of 15 residues. The CDR3 here is CASSQVGGFGQPQHF. In DNA, the CDR3 is TGCGCCAGCAGCCAAGTTGGCGGCTTCGGGCAGCCCCAGCATTTT.

There are a few counts of this clone. The CDR3 region has the DNA TGTGCCAGTAGTCTAAGAGCAGGTTATAGCAATCAGCCCCAGCATTTT. The encoded protein is CASSLRAGYSNQPQHF. The chain is built from TRBV19 and TRBJ1-5, with unresolved D. The CDR3 runs to 16 residues. V was pared by 5 bases and J by 0 bases, with 14 bases between. CDR1 and CDR2 from the germline V gene are LNHDA and SQIVND (reference sequence).

V and J are TRBV7-3 and TRBJ2-1, with TRBD2 identical over 8 bases. The CDR3 is 14 residues long. The germline CDR1 and CDR2 sequences are SGHTA and FQGTGA. Trimming at V came to 2 bases and at J to 7 bases, leaving 4 bases not matched to a gene. The CDR3 loop reads CASSLSLAGNEQFF. Here the CDR3 DNA reads TGTGCCAGCAGCTTATCCCTAGCGGGTAATGAGCAGTTCTTC.

The chain has TRBV19 and TRBJ2-1; 7 positions agree with TRBD2. V lost 5 bases and J lost 8; bases outside the gene matches: 15. Germline V gene lookup returns CDR1 LNHDA and CDR2 SQIVND (reference sequence). CDR3 size: 16 residues. CDR3 nucleotides: TGTGCCAGTAGTGTCACGTCGGGGACTATAATGGATGAGCAGTTCTTC. Residues: CASSVTSGTIMDEQFF.

The rearrangement links TRBV5-1 to TRBJ2-7; 9 bases match TRBD1. Looked up from germline, CDR1 is SGHRS and CDR2 is YFSETQ. The length of the CDR3 is 15 residues. The V gene end was trimmed by 0 bases and the J gene end by 5 bases; junction bases not matched to a gene: 6. The chain's CDR3 is CASSLGKTGGNEQYF. Here the CDR3 DNA reads TGCGCCAGCAGCTTGGGTAAAACAGGGGGCAACGAGCAGTACTTC. The full variable domain, with the rest looked up from reference TRBV5-1 and TRBJ2-7, is KAGVTQTPRYLIKTRGQQVTLSCSPISGHRSVSWYQQTPGQGLQFLFEYFSETQRNKGNFPGRFSGRQFSNSRSEMNVSTLELGDSALYLCASSLGKTGGNEQYFGPGTRLTVT.

In its sample, this clone was seen once. The V gene is TRBV7-9, the J gene TRBJ2-1; 8 positions agree with TRBD1. Germline assignment: CDR1 SEHNR and CDR2 FQNEAQ (reference sequence). With 4 bases clipped from V and 0 bases from J, the junction kept 8 bases outside the gene matches. CDR3 length: 17 amino acids. The CDR3 here is CASSCRQGSLSYNEQFF. The CDR3 DNA follows: TGTGCCAGCAGCTGCCGACAGGGGAGCCTCTCCTACAATGAGCAGTTCTTC.

This chain uses TRBV27 with TRBJ2-2, with 12 positions matching TRBD2. Trimming took 3 bases from V and 5 from J; bases not matched to a gene: 1. The CDR3 is 15 amino acids. Germline CDR1 and CDR2: MNHEY and SMNVEV (reference sequence). The DNA for the CDR3 is TGTGCCAGCAGTTTCGGACTAGCGGGAACCGGGGAGCTGTTTTTT. It specifies CASSFGLAGTGELFF.

The rearrangement joins TRBV11-2 to TRBJ1-1; the D is unclear. Germline V gene lookup returns CDR1 SGHAT and CDR2 FQNNGV. The CDR3 consists of 14 residues. V lost 2 bases to trimming and J lost 3 bases, with 10 bases between them. CDR3 amino acids: CASSLYVADTEAFF. Written as DNA, the CDR3 is TGTGCCAGCAGCTTATATGTGGCAGACACTGAAGCTTTCTTT.

The chain is built from TRBV27 and TRBJ1-5, with 10 bases lining up with TRBD1. J gave up 2 bases and V 0 bases, and 16 bases lay outside the gene matches. CDR3 length equals 21 residues. Germline V gene sequence: CDR1 MNHEY, CDR2 SMNVEV (reference sequence). The CDR3 bases are TGTGCCAGCAGTTTATCGGGGACAGGGGAGTTCAAGGGTGTACGCAATCAGCCCCAGCATTTT. Its translation: CASSLSGTGEFKGVRNQPQHF.

The genes are TRBV7-6 and TRBJ1-1; tentative D call: TRBD1 (5 bases). Germline CDR1 SGHVS, CDR2 FNYEAQ. This CDR3 contains 14 residues. Between the trimmed V and J ends, which lost 4 bases and 7 bases, there was a span of 16 bases. The CDR3 protein is CASSSTVGYNEAFF. CDR3 DNA sequence: TGTGCCAGCAGCTCGACAGTGGGGTATAATGAAGCTTTCTTT. The complete variable domain, with remaining parts taken from reference TRBV7-6 and TRBJ1-1, reads GAGVSQSPRYKVTKRGQDVALRCDPISGHVSLYWYRQALGQGPEFLTYFNYEAQQDKSGLPNDRFSAERPEGSISTLTIQRTEQRDSAMYRCASSSTVGYNEAFFGQGTRLTVV.

The chain is built from TRBV28 and TRBJ2-1; 7 bases fit TRBD1. Germline CDR1 MDHEN, CDR2 SYDVKM. V was clipped by 8 bases and J by 6 bases; unmatched bases: 10. The CDR3 consists of 14 residues. Here the CDR3 DNA reads TGTGCCAGCGGTTCAGGGGGACAGTCCAATGAGCAGTTCTTC. Encoded protein: CASGSGGQSNEQFF. The variable domain in full, with the rest retrieved from reference TRBV28 and TRBJ2-1, is DVKVTQSSRYLVKRTGEKVFLECVQDMDHENMFWYRQDPGLGLRLIYFSYDVKMKEKGDIPEGYSVSREKKERFSLILESASTNQTSMYLCASGSGGQSNEQFFGPGTRLTVL.

This chain joins TRBV2 and TRBJ2-3, with 7 nucleotides matching TRBD1. V gave up 7 bases and J gave up 2 bases; unmatched junction bases: 6. Germline V CDR1 and CDR2: SNHLY, FYNNEI. The CDR3 runs 14 residues. CDR3 in amino acids: CASKGDSNTDTQYF. The CDR3, as DNA: TGTGCCAGCAAGGGGGACAGCAACACAGATACGCAGTATTTT.

The rearrangement links TRBV5-6 to TRBJ2-7; 10 nucleotides align to TRBD1. V lost 2 bases and J lost 5; bases outside the gene matches: 10. The V gene's germline CDR1 is SGHDT and CDR2 YYEEEE. The CDR3 length is 16 residues. For the CDR3, the DNA is TGTGCCAGCAGCTTCCTTGGGACAGGGGAGGTGGACGAGCAGTACTTC. Its translation: CASSFLGTGEVDEQYF.

V and J are TRBV7-6 and TRBJ2-1; D is ambiguous. The ends were cut back, 3 bases at V and 2 bases at J, with 11 bases in the middle. Germline values: CDR1 SGHVS, CDR2 FNYEAQ. CDR3 size: 15 residues. CDR3 sequence (DNA): TGTGCCAGCAGCTTTAGAAGTAGTCCCTACAATGAGCAGTTCTTC. Protein sequence: CASSFRSSPYNEQFF.

This chain uses TRBV2 with TRBJ1-6; D remains ambiguous. The CDR3 is made up of 17 amino acids. V lost 0 bases, J lost 3 bases, and 12 bases lay in between. The V gene's germline CDR1 is SNHLY and CDR2 FYNNEI. The CDR3 DNA sequence: TGTGCCAGCAGTGAAGCGCTTCAGGAAGGCTATAATTCACCCCTCCACTTT. This codes for CASSEALQEGYNSPLHF. Complete variable domain (other parts from reference TRBV2 and TRBJ1-6): EPEVTQTPSHQVTQMGQEVILRCVPISNHLYFYWYRQILGQKVEFLVSFYNNEISEKSEIFDDQFSVERPDGSNFTLKIRSTKLEDSAMYFCASSEALQEGYNSPLHFGNGTRLTVT.

V and J are TRBV13 and TRBJ2-1; 10 nucleotides line up with TRBD2. The germline gives CDR1 PRHDT, CDR2 FYEKMQ (reference sequence). Germline trimming cut 5 bases from V and 0 bases from J; bases unmatched to any gene: 4. The CDR3 is made up of 16 amino acids. The CDR3 DNA is TGTGCCAGCAGCCCCCGGACTAGCGGCTCCTACAATGAGCAGTTCTTC. Translation gives CASSPRTSGSYNEQFF.

J is TRBJ2-3 and V is TRBV7-6, with TRBD2 matching over 10 bases. V gave up 4 bases and J gave up 0 bases; unmatched junction bases: 4. Germline V gene sequence: CDR1 SGHVS, CDR2 FNYEAQ. This CDR3 comprises 16 residues. The CDR3 loop is CASSSQLAGSTDTQYF. Here the CDR3 DNA reads TGTGCCAGCAGCTCACAACTAGCGGGAAGCACAGATACGCAGTATTTT.

The chain combines TRBV7-9 with TRBJ2-7; TRBD2 matches at 7 bases. This CDR3 spans 15 amino acids. The V segment lost 5 bases and the J segment 3 bases; nucleotides outside the gene matches: 10. Germline CDR1 is SEHNR and CDR2 is FQNEAQ (reference sequence). Written as DNA, the CDR3 is TGTGCCAGCAGCACCGCTATCGGGGGGAGCTACGAGCAGTACTTC. Protein: CASSTAIGGSYEQYF.

This chain links TRBV7-2 with TRBJ2-1, with TRBD2 identical over 12 bases. The V and J ends lost 5 bases and 4 bases, in that order; junction bases with no gene match: 6. CDR1 is SGHTA, CDR2 FQGNSA, per germline. The CDR3 spans 16 residues. CDR3 DNA sequence: TGTGCCAGCAGCCCAGGACTAGCGGGGACATACAATGAGCAGTTCTTC. As protein: CASSPGLAGTYNEQFF.

The chain links TRBV9 to TRBJ2-1; maybe TRBD2 (6 bases). The CDR3 is made up of 16 amino acids. Germline V gene data show CDR1 as SGDLS and CDR2 as YYNGEE. Trimming shortened V by 0 bases and J by 1 base, and 11 bases separated the two germline ends. CDR3 coding DNA: TGTGCCAGCAGCGTAGTCGGGAGTGGGTCCTACAATGAGCAGTTCTTC. This sequence encodes CASSVVGSGSYNEQFF.

The chain joins TRBV14 to TRBJ1-2; 10 bases line up with TRBD1. The CDR3 is 16 amino acids. V dropped 1 base and J dropped 3; count of bases not matched to a gene: 5. Per the germline V gene, CDR1 is SGHDN and CDR2 is FVKESK. The DNA for the CDR3 is TGTGCCAGCAGCCAAGCCCGGACAGGGGGGTACTATGGCTACACCTTC. Translated, it gives CASSQARTGGYYGYTF.

The chain carries TRBV7-6 and TRBJ1-1; D is uncertain. V gave up 1 base and J gave up 4 bases, with 16 bases separating them. This CDR3 spans 16 amino acids. Germline CDR1 reads SGHVS; CDR2 reads FNYEAQ. The CDR3 protein is CASSLDRTRGGTEAFF. The CDR3 nucleotides are TGTGCCAGCAGCTTAGATAGGACCCGGGGAGGCACTGAAGCTTTCTTT.

The gene calls are TRBV5-1 and TRBJ2-3; 9 nucleotides agree with TRBD1. CDR1 is SGHRS, CDR2 YFSETQ, per germline. The length of the CDR3 is 15 residues. Germline trimming cut 0 bases from V and 4 bases from J; bases unmatched to any gene: 3. CDR3 nucleotides: TGCGCCAGCAGCTTGGAGGGACAGGGCTCAGATACGCAGTATTTT. Protein: CASSLEGQGSDTQYF. The full variable domain, rest sourced from reference TRBV5-1 and TRBJ2-3, is KAGVTQTPRYLIKTRGQQVTLSCSPISGHRSVSWYQQTPGQGLQFLFEYFSETQRNKGNFPGRFSGRQFSNSRSEMNVSTLELGDSALYLCASSLEGQGSDTQYFGPGTRLTVL.

The CDR3 DNA follows: TGCAGCGTTGAAATAGGGACAGGGGGCTCTGGCTACACCTTC. Its protein product is CSVEIGTGGSGYTF. This chain uses TRBV29-1 with TRBJ1-2; TRBD1 aligns across 12 bases. CDR1 is SQVTM, CDR2 ANQGSEA, per germline. The CDR3 contains 14 residues. The V segment lost 2 bases and the J segment 7 bases; nucleotides outside the gene matches: 5.

The gene calls are TRBV11-2 and TRBJ2-2, with 8 bases that match TRBD1. The germline V gene encodes CDR1 SGHAT and CDR2 FQNNGV. This CDR3 is built from 15 residues. J was trimmed by 3 bases and V by 1 base; bases with no gene match: 1. As DNA, the CDR3 is TGTGCCAGCAGCTTAGCGACAGGGGACACCGGGGAGCTGTTTTTT. Its protein product is CASSLATGDTGELFF.

The chain couples TRBV7-2 to TRBJ1-1; D ambiguous. The ends were cut back, 4 bases at V and 10 bases at J, with 7 bases in the middle. CDR3 size: 10 residues. CDR1 is SGHTA and CDR2 is FQGNSA in the germline V gene. This chain's CDR3 is CASSSSGAFF. In nucleotides, the CDR3 is TGTGCCAGCAGCTCCTCCGGAGCTTTCTTT.

V is TRBV5-1 and J is TRBJ2-7; a weak D match, TRBD2 (6 bases). The CDR3 length is 13 residues. Germline loops: CDR1 SGHRS, CDR2 YFSETQ. Trimming pared 0 bases from V and 6 bases from J, leaving 10 bases between. CDR3 sequence: CASSLGGEGEQYF. CDR3 DNA: TGCGCCAGCAGCTTGGGGGGGGAAGGCGAGCAGTACTTC.

In this sample, this clone is large (0.1 to 1%). The chain uses TRBV29-1 and TRBJ2-3, with TRBD2 matching 8 bases. This CDR3 has 14 residues. Germline CDR1 and CDR2: SQVTM and ANQGSEA. The junction had 9 bases not matched to a gene; V was cut back by 3 bases and J by 7 bases. This chain's CDR3 is CSVDDEREPYTQYF. The CDR3 region has the DNA TGCAGCGTTGATGATGAGCGGGAGCCCTATACGCAGTATTTT.

The chain uses TRBV4-1 and TRBJ2-2; D is undetermined. The CDR3 is 14 amino acids. Trimming shortened V by 4 bases and J by 1 base, and 7 bases separated the two germline ends. Germline V lookup: CDR1 MGHRA, CDR2 YSYEKL. CDR3 residues: CASSPQMNTGELFF. The DNA of the CDR3 is TGCGCCAGCAGCCCGCAGATGAACACCGGGGAGCTGTTTTTT.